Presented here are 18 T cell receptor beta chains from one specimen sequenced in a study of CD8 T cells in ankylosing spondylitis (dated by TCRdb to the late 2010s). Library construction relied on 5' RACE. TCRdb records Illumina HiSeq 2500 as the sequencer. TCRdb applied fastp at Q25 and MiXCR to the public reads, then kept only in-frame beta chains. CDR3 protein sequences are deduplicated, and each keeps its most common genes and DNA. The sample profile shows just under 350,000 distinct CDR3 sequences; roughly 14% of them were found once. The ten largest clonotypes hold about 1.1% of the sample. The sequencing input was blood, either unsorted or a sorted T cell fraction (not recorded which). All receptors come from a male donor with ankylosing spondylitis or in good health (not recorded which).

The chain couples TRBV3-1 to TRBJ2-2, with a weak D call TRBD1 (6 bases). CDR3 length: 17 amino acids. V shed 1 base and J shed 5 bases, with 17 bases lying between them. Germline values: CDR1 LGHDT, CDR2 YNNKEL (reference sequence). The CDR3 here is CASSQVAIPGETGELFF. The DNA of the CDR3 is TGTGCCAGCAGCCAAGTGGCTATTCCAGGGGAGACCGGGGAGCTGTTTTTT.

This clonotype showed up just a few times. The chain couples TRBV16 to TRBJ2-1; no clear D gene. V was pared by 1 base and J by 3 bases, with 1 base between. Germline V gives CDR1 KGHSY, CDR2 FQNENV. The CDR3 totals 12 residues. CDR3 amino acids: CASSQFYNEQFF. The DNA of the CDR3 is TGTGCCAGCAGCCAATTCTACAATGAGCAGTTCTTC.

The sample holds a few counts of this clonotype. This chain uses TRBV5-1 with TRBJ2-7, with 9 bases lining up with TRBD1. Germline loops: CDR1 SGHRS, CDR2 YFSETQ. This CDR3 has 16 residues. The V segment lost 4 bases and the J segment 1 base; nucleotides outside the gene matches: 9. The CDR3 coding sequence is TGCGCCAGCAGCGAAAATACCGGGACAGGGTCCTACGAGCAGTACTTC. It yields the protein CASSENTGTGSYEQYF.

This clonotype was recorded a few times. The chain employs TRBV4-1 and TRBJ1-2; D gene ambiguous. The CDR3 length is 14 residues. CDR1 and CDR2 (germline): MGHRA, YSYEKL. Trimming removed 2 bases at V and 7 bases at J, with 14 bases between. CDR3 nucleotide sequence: TGCGCCAGCAGCCAACCCTTTGAAACTGGTGGCTACACCTTC. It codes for CASSQPFETGGYTF.

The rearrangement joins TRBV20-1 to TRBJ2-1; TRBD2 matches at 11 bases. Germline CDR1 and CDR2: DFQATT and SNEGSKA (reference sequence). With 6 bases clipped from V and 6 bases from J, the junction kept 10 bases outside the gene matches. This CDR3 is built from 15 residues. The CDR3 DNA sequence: TGCAGTGCCAACAGCGGACTAGCGGGCCCCAATGAGCAGTTCTTC. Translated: CSANSGLAGPNEQFF.

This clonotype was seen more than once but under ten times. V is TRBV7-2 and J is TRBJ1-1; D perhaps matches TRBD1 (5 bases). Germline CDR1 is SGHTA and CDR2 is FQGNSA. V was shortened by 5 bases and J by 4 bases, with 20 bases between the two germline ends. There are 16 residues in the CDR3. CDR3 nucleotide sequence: TGTGCCAGCAGCCGATTACCTCAGGGCGAGGGCACTGAAGCTTTCTTT. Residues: CASSRLPQGEGTEAFF.

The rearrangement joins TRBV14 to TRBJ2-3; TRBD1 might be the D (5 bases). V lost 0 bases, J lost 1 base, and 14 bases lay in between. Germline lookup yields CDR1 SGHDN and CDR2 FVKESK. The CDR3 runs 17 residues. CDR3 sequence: CASSQDARVIGTDTQYF. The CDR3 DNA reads TGTGCCAGCAGCCAAGATGCCAGGGTAATAGGCACAGATACGCAGTATTTT.

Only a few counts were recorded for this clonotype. The CDR3 DNA follows: TGTGCCAGCAGCCAAGTTGGTCCGTATGAAGCTTTCTTT. Encoded protein: CASSQVGPYEAFF. The chain carries TRBV3-1 and TRBJ1-1, with D unclear. Germline V gene data show CDR1 as LGHDT and CDR2 as YNNKEL (reference sequence). This CDR3 has 13 amino acids. With 1 base removed from V and 7 bases from J, the gap between germline ends came to 10 bases.

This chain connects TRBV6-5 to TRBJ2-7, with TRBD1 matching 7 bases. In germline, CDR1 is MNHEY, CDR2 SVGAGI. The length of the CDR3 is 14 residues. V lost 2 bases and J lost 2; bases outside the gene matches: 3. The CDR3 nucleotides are TGTGCCAGCAGTTACAGGGACAGCGCCTACGAGCAGTACTTC. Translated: CASSYRDSAYEQYF.

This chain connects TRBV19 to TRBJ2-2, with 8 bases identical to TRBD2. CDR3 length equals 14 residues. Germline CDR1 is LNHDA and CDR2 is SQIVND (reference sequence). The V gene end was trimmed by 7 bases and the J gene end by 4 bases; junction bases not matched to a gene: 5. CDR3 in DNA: TGTGCCAGTAATCGGGGGGGGATCACCGGGGAGCTGTTTTTT. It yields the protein CASNRGGITGELFF.

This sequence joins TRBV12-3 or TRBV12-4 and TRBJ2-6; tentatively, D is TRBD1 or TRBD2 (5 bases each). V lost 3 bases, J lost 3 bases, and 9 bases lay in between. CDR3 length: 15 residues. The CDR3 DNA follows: TGTGCCAGCAGTTTGGTGGGGGATGGGGCCAACGTCCTGACTTTC. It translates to CASSLVGDGANVLTF.

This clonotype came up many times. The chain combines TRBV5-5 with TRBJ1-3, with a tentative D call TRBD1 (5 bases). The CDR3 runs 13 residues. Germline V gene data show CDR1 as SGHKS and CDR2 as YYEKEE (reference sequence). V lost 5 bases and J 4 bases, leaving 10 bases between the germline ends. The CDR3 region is CASRRTTGNTIYF. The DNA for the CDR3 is TGTGCCAGCAGAAGGACAACCGGAAACACCATATATTTT.

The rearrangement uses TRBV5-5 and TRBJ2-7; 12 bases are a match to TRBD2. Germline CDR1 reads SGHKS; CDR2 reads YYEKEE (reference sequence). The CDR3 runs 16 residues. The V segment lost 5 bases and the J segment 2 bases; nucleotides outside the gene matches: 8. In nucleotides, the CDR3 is TGTGCCAGCAGGCACGGACTAGCGGGGCCTGCCTACGAGCAGTACTTC. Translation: CASRHGLAGPAYEQYF.

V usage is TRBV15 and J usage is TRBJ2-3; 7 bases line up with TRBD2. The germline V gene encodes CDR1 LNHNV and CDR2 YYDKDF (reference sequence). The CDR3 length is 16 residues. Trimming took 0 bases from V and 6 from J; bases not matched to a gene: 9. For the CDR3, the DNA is TGTGCCACCAGCAGAGATCTCTCAGGGAGGGCCGATACGCAGTATTTT. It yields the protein CATSRDLSGRADTQYF.

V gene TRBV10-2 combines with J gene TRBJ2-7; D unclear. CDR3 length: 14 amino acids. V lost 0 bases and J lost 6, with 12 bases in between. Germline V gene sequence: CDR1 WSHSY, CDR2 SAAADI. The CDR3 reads CASSESTRGSEQYF. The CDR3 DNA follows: TGCGCCAGCAGTGAGTCGACTCGTGGCAGCGAGCAGTACTTC.

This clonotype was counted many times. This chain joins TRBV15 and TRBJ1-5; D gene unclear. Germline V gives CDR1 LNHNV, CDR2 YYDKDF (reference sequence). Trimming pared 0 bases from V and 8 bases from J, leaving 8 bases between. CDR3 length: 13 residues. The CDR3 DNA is TGTGCCACCAGCAGAGATGGAAGGGAGCCCCAGCATTTT. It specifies CATSRDGREPQHF.

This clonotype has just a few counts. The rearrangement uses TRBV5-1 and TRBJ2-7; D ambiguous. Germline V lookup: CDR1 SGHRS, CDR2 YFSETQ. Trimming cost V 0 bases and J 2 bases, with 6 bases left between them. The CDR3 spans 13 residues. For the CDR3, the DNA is TGCGCCAGCAGCTTGGCGGCAGCCTACGAGCAGTACTTC. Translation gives CASSLAAAYEQYF.

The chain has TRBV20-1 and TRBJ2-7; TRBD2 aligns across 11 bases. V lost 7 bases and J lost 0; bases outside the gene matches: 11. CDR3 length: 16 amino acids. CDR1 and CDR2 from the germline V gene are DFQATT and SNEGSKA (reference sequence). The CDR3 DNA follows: TGCAGTGGGACACTAGCGGGAGACCCTCGCTCCTACGAGCAGTACTTC. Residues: CSGTLAGDPRSYEQYF.